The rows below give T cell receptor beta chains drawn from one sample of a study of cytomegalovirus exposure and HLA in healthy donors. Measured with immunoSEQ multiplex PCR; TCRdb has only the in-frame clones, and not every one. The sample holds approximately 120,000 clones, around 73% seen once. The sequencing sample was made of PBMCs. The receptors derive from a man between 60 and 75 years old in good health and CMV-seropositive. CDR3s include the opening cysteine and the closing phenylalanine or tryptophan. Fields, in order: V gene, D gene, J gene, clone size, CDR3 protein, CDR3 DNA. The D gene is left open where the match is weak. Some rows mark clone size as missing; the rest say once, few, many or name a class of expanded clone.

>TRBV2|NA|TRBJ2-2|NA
CASSVLANTGELFF
TGTGCCAGCAGTGTTCTAGCGAACACCGGGGAGCTGTTTTTT
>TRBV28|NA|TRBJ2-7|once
CASSRRVVRTYEQYF
TGTGCCAGCAGTCGACGGGTTGTCAGAACCTACGAGCAGTACTTC
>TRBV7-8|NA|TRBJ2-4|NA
CASSAGGAKNIQYF
TGTGCCAGCAGCGCAGGAGGGGCCAAAAACATTCAGTACTTC
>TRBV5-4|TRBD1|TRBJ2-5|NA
CASSRDRVQETQYF
TGTGCCAGCAGCAGGGACAGGGTCCAAGAGACCCAGTACTTC
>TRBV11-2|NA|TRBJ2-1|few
CASSLGQDNEQFF
TGTGCCAGCAGCTTAGGGCAGGACAATGAGCAGTTCTTC
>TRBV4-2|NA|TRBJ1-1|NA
CASSQVMGGTEAFF
TGTGCCAGCAGCCAAGTGATGGGGGGCACTGAAGCTTTCTTT
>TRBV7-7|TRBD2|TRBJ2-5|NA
CASSTSGGWETQYF
TGTGCTAGCAGCACTAGCGGGGGCTGGGAGACCCAGTACTTC
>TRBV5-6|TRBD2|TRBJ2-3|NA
CASSLGSGGGSTDTQYF
TGTGCCAGCAGCTTAGGTTCAGGCGGGGGAAGCACAGATACGCAGTATTTT
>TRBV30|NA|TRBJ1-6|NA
CAWSALLDNSPLHF
TGTGCCTGGAGTGCTTTACTGGATAATTCACCCCTCCACTTT
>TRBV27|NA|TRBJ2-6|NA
CASKQEVTGANVLTF
TGTGCCAGCAAGCAGGAAGTGACTGGGGCCAACGTCCTGACTTTC
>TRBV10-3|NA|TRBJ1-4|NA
CAISDPGKTNEKLFF
TGTGCCATCAGTGATCCCGGGAAGACTAATGAAAAACTGTTTTTT
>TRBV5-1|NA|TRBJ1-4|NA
CASSPDIPGGNEKLFF
TGCGCCAGCAGCCCGGACATACCGGGAGGGAATGAAAAACTGTTTTTT
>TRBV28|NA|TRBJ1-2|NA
CASRTFQGLWGYTF
TGTGCCAGCAGGACTTTCCAGGGACTCTGGGGCTACACCTTC
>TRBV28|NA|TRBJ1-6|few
CASSLSTTRDSPLHF
TGTGCCAGCAGTTTATCAACGACTAGGGATTCACCCCTCCACTTT
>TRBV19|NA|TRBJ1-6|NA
CASSGGREAYNSPLHF
TGTGCCAGTAGTGGTGGCAGGGAGGCCTATAATTCACCCCTCCACTTT
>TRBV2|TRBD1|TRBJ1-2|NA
CASKGELYAGGGYTF
TGTGCCAGCAAGGGGGAGTTATACGCAGGGGGTGGCTACACCTTC
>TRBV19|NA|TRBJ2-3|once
CASGFGGRTDTQYF
TGTGCCAGTGGGTTCGGGGGGCGAACAGATACGCAGTATTTT
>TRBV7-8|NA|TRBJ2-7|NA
CASSLGTSSYEQYF
TGTGCCAGCAGCTTAGGGACAAGCTCCTACGAGCAGTACTTC
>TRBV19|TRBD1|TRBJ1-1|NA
CASRPGTGYMNTEAFF
TGTGCCAGTAGACCCGGGACAGGCTACATGAACACTGAAGCTTTCTTT
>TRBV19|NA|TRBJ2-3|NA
CASSRLASADTQYF
TGTGCCAGTAGTAGGCTTGCCAGTGCAGATACGCAGTATTTT
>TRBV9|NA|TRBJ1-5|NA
CASSVDSDQPQHF
TGTGCCAGCAGCGTGGACAGCGATCAGCCCCAGCATTTT
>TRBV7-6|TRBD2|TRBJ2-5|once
CASSRGLAGGYQETQYF
TGTGCCAGCAGCCGAGGACTAGCGGGGGGGTACCAAGAGACCCAGTACTTC
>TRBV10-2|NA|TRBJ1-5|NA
CASSDSGGNQPQHF
TGCGCCAGCAGTGACAGCGGGGGCAATCAGCCCCAGCATTTT
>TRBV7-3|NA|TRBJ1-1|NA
CASSQQSNTEAFF
TGTGCCAGCAGCCAACAATCGAACACTGAAGCTTTCTTT
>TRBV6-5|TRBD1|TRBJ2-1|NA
CASSYSDRGWVNEQFF
TGTGCCAGCAGTTACTCGGACAGGGGATGGGTCAATGAGCAGTTCTTC
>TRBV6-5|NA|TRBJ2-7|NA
CASSYSMPGGEQYF
TGTGCCAGCAGTTACTCGATGCCGGGTGGCGAGCAGTACTTC
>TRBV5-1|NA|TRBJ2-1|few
CASSLGQIYNEQFF
TGCGCCAGCAGCTTGGGACAGATATACAATGAGCAGTTCTTC
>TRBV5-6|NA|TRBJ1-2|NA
CASSLVGRREGYTF
TGTGCCAGCAGCTTGGTGGGCCGTCGGGAGGGCTACACCTTC
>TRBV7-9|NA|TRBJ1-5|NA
CASSPGRGQLNQPQHF
TGTGCCAGCAGCCCGGGGAGGGGACAACTAAATCAGCCCCAGCATTTT
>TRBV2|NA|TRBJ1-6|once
CASSGRGGGSNSPLHF
TGTGCCAGCAGTGGACGGGGGGGCGGTTCTAATTCACCCCTCCACTTT
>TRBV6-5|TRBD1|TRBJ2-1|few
CASSQTGTGGDEQFF
TGTGCCAGCAGTCAAACCGGGACAGGGGGCGATGAGCAGTTCTTC